This passage covers 5 T cell receptor beta chains from one sample sequenced in a study of identical twins. TCRdb re-derived calls from the 5' RACE reads in MiXCR, one entry per CDR3 protein. The repertoire holds around 480,000 distinct CDR3 sequences, with more than 13% as singletons. These data also formed part of another study, on yellow fever vaccine responses in identical twins.

Sequenced: CD4+ T cells sorted from blood. These receptors were obtained from a young woman in good health.

The chain combines TRBV5-1 with TRBJ2-2; D is unresolved. CDR1 is SGHRS, CDR2 YFSETQ, per germline. The CDR3 is 16 amino acids. Trimming shortened V by 2 bases and J by 3 bases, and 14 bases separated the two germline ends. CDR3 amino acids: CASSFGVGSHTGELFF. For the CDR3, the DNA is TGCGCCAGCAGCTTTGGTGTAGGGTCTCACACCGGGGAGCTGTTTTTT.

V is TRBV6-2 or TRBV6-3 and J is TRBJ2-7; 7 bases match TRBD2. This CDR3 has 14 residues. CDR1 and CDR2 (germline): MNHEY, SVGEGT. With V trimmed by 6 bases and J by 2 bases, 7 bases remained unmatched. CDR3 amino acids: CASRAPGLPYEQYF. In DNA form, the CDR3 reads TGTGCCAGCAGAGCTCCGGGACTACCCTACGAGCAGTACTTC.

This clonotype was found many times. V gene TRBV12-3 or TRBV12-4 combines with J gene TRBJ1-6, with D unresolved. This CDR3 region has 12 residues. Trimming pared 6 bases from V and 8 bases from J, leaving 8 bases between. In nucleotides, the CDR3 is TGTGCCAGCAGGCAATCGTATTCACCCCTCCACTTT. It codes for CASRQSYSPLHF.

This clonotype was seen a handful of times. The chain carries TRBV6-5 and TRBJ2-5; D remains unclear. Germline V gene sequence: CDR1 MNHEY, CDR2 SVGAGI. V dropped 0 bases and J dropped 1 base, with 9 bases sitting between them. The CDR3 has 15 residues. The CDR3 reads CASSYSPGFQETQYF. The CDR3 DNA reads TGTGCCAGCAGTTACTCTCCCGGCTTCCAAGAGACCCAGTACTTC.

This clonotype was seen at least ten times. The chain links TRBV7-9 to TRBJ2-7, with 8 positions matching TRBD1. The CDR3 runs to 14 residues. V dropped 5 bases and J dropped 4; count of bases not matched to a gene: 7. CDR1 and CDR2 from the germline V gene are SEHNR and FQNEAQ (reference sequence). DNA of the CDR3: TGTGCCAGCAGCCTAGGGACAGGAGTGTACGAGCAGTACTTC. It is translated as CASSLGTGVYEQYF. Full variable domain (outside the CDR3, taken from reference TRBV7-9 and TRBJ2-7): DTGVSQNPRHKITKRGQNVTFRCDPISEHNRLYWYRQTLGQGPEFLTYFQNEAQLEKSRLLSDRFSAERPKGSFSTLEIQRTEQGDSAMYLCASSLGTGVYEQYFGPGTRLTVT.